The 2 T cell receptor beta chains below all came from one sample that was sequenced in a study of shared clonotypes between healthy human individuals. Naive CD8 cells were CD45RO-negative, positively selected for CCR7, excluding terminally differentiated effector memory CD45RA+ cells. Sequencing was performed with immunoSEQ multiplex PCR; in TCRdb, only in-frame clones are kept and a portion is missing. The profile shows fewer than 850,000 clones, about 96% of them singletons. The sequenced sample was naive CD8+ T cells sorted from blood. These receptors were obtained from a man between 25 and 39 years old in good health.

The chain combines TRBV13 with TRBJ2-4, with 7 nucleotides matching TRBD2. This CDR3 spans 15 amino acids. Per germline, CDR1 PRHDT and CDR2 FYEKMQ (reference sequence). Trimming cost V 0 bases and J 6 bases; bases outside gene matches: 5. CDR3 nucleotides: TGTGCCAGCAGCTTAGGCCGTTCTAGCGGAAACATTCAGTACTTC. It codes for CASSLGRSSGNIQYF.

This clone occurred once. This chain uses TRBV6-6 with TRBJ1-1; D is unclear. CDR3 length equals 15 residues. Trimming shortened V by 6 bases and J by 1 base, and 15 bases separated the two germline ends. CDR1 is MNHNY, CDR2 SVGAGI, per germline (reference sequence). The CDR3 protein is CASSPTGIGNTEAFF. As DNA, the CDR3 is TGTGCCAGCAGCCCCACGGGAATTGGGAACACTGAAGCTTTCTTT.